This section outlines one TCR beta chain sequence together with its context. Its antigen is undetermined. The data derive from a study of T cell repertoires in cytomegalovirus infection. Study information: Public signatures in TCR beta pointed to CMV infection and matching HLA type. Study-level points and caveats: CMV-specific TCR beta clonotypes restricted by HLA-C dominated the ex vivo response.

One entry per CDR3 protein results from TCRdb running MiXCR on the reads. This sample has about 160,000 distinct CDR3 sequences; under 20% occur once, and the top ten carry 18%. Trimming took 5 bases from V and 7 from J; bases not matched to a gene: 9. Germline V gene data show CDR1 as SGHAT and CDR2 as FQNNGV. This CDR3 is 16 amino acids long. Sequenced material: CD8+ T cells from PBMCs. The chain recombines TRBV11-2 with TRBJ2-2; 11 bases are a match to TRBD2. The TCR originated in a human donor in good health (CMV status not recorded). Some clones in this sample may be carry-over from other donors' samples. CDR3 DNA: TGTGCCAGCAGCACAACTAGCGGGAGAAGGGTCGGGGAGCTGTTTTTT. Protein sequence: CASSTTSGRRVGELFF.